These T cell receptor beta chains were read from a single sample in a study of blood T cell repertoires in COVID-19. The method was immunoSEQ multiplex PCR; TCRdb's version includes in-frame clones alone and lacks a portion of them. The table has 100,000 or so clones, about 91% seen once. Specimen: peripheral blood. Every receptor here comes from a man in his 60s with acute or convalescent COVID-19. CDR3s include the opening cysteine and the closing phenylalanine or tryptophan.

j_call v_call cdr3_aa
TRBJ2-3 TRBV9 CASSTSGPSTDTQYF
TRBJ2-7 TRBV19 CATSRDRTYEQYF
TRBJ1-1 TRBV7-6 CASSRDRGGMNTEAFF
TRBJ2-7 TRBV5-4 CASSLGGPGQRSYEQYF
TRBJ1-3 TRBV19 CASSPGQPYSGNTIYF
TRBJ2-5 TRBV5-1 CASSIGLAVIQETQYF
TRBJ1-2 TRBV12-3/TRBV12-4 CASTTIVFYGYTF
TRBJ2-7 TRBV27 CASSFNRVSPTYEQYF
TRBJ2-3 TRBV10-1 CASTRGGAGDTQYF
TRBJ2-7 TRBV5-6 CASSSPGGVRYEQYF
TRBJ2-1 TRBV5-1 CASSLYGAKGTDEQFF
TRBJ1-2 TRBV6-1 CASSEAGKGQLGYTF
TRBJ2-7 TRBV18 CASSPNRDNEQYF
TRBJ2-2 TRBV5-1 CASSLSGGANTGELFF
TRBJ2-1 TRBV27 CASSLQRLAGDYNEQFF
TRBJ2-1 TRBV19 CASSTLLTGIDEQFF
TRBJ1-1 TRBV24-1 CATSGTGRNTEAFF
TRBJ1-5 TRBV9 CASSPLLGANNQPQHF
TRBJ1-1 TRBV13 CASSPHREWRTEAFF
TRBJ1-1 TRBV18 CASSPSRTSEAFF
TRBJ2-7 TRBV21-1 CASSKLVAGGLYEQYF
TRBJ2-1 TRBV7-2 CASSAGLLVDLFF
TRBJ1-1 TRBV11-3 CASSLTGVNTEAFF
TRBJ1-3 TRBV30 CAWSLTTPGQPGNTIYF
TRBJ2-7 TRBV5-8 CASSLRLAGGYEQYF
TRBJ2-2 TRBV5-1 CASSSGLAGGRITGELFF
TRBJ1-3 TRBV7-6 CASSLERGGGNTIYF
TRBJ1-1 TRBV19 CASSITVGEREAFF
TRBJ1-4 TRBV5-1 CASSQGHNNEKLFF
TRBJ2-2 TRBV14 CASSPNPGLPFAGELFF
TRBJ2-5 TRBV28 CASSLPTGPGETQYF
TRBJ1-2 TRBV3-1/TRBV3-2 CASSLNDWDRGLEYGYTF
TRBJ1-6 TRBV5-1 CASSLVQGTSPLHF
TRBJ2-5 TRBV2 CASRGASGYQETQYF
TRBJ1-1 TRBV7-2 CASSLGALNTEAFF
TRBJ1-1 TRBV6-5 CATSDKMNTEAFF
TRBJ2-7 TRBV28 CASSNGQAVTYEQYF
TRBJ1-5 TRBV3-1/TRBV3-2 CASSQELGGGQPQHF
TRBJ2-2 TRBV4-2 CASSQDQGRNTGELFF
TRBJ2-1 TRBV11-2 CASSLSWASYNEQFF
TRBJ2-3 TRBV5-1 CASSLGHLGTDTQYF
TRBJ2-3 TRBV10-2 CAGGGGGLDTQYF
TRBJ2-2 TRBV6-1 CASSVSPQRDVSYGELFF
TRBJ2-5 TRBV6-6 CASSFPGSQETQYF
TRBJ1-2 TRBV18 CASSPSAGQNYGYTF
TRBJ1-2 TRBV19 CASSISGQVIDGYTF
TRBJ2-1 TRBV2 CASSVEAGPPYNEQFF
TRBJ1-2 TRBV7-9 CASSSQAYGYTF
TRBJ1-2 TRBV7-9 CASSSDRDHHGYTF
TRBJ2-1 TRBV29-1 CSVGFRLNDNEQFF
TRBJ1-2 TRBV2 CASSERRQGGYGYTF
TRBJ2-7 TRBV6-5 CASTRDSAYEQYF
TRBJ2-5 TRBV28 CASSTAGGLETQYF